The present T cell receptor beta chain was sequenced within a study of blood T cells in healthy people across ages. PCR was performed a second time for roughly 7 to 12 cycles using a sample-barcoded 5' primer and a J-beta primer mix. The authors tagged each cDNA molecule using a template-switch adaptor with 12 random nucleotides. TCRdb analysed the 5' RACE reads with MiXCR anew, one entry per CDR3 protein. Of about 670,000 distinct CDR3 sequences in the sample, about 50% were seen once. Germline values: CDR1 MNHEY, CDR2 SVGEGT. V lost 5 bases and J lost 6, with 17 bases in between. The CDR3 runs 14 residues. Study-level points and caveats: More naive CD4+ cells and higher diversity marked long-lived donors relative to aged donors. The study found TCR beta diversity correlated strongly with naive T cell percentage.

To note about this clonotype: The antigen remains unidentified. A much larger clone differs by one base, so this may be a read error.

The V gene is TRBV6-2 or TRBV6-3, the J gene TRBJ2-7; D might be TRBD2 (5 bases). The sequence derives from a woman older than 75 in good health. The sample comprised blood. CDR3 residues: CASSTLVASCEQYF. DNA for the CDR3: TGTGCCAGCAGTACGCTAGTAGCGAGCTGCGAGCAGTACTTC.